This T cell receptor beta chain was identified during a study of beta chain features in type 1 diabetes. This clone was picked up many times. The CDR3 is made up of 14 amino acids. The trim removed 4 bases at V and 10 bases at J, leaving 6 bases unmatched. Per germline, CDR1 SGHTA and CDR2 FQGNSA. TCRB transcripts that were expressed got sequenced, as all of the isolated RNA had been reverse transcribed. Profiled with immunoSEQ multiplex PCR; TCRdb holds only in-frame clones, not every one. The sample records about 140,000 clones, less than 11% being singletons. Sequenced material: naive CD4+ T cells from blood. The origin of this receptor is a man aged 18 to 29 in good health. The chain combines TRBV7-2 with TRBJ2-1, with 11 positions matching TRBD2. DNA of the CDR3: TGTGCCAGCAGCTCACAGGGACTAGCGGAAGAGCAGTTCTTC. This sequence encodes CASSSQGLAEEQFF.